Sequencing of this T cell receptor (beta chain) was carried out in a study of tumor T cells in aggressive B-cell lymphoma. This CDR3 contains 15 residues. In germline, CDR1 is SEHNR, CDR2 FQNEAQ (reference sequence). V was cut by 5 bases and J by 4 bases, with 15 bases left in between. Measured with immunoSEQ multiplex PCR; TCRdb has only the in-frame clones, and not every one. The sample contains around 6,000 clones, approximately 86% of which appear only once. The source is an adult with diffuse large B cell lymphoma. Some clones in this sample may be carry-over from other donors' samples. The sample taken for sequencing was tumor tissue. The chain recombines TRBV7-9 with TRBJ2-1; weak D call: TRBD2 (6 bases). CDR3 DNA: TGTGCCAGCAGCAACGGGGCTAGCGCGTACAATGAGCAGTTCTTC. This translates into CASSNGASAYNEQFF.